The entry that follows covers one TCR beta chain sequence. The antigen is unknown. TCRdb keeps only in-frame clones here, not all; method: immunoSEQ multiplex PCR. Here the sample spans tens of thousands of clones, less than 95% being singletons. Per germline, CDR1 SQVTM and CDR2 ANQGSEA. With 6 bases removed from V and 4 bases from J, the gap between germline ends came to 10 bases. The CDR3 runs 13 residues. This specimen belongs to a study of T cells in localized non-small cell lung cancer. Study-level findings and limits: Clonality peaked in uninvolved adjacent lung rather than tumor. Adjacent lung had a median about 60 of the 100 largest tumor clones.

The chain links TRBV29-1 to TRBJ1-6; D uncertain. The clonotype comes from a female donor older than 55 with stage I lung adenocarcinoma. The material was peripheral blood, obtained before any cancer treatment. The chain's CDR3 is CSVSAQYNSPLHF. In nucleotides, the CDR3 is TGCAGCGTCTCTGCTCAATATAATTCACCCCTCCACTTT.